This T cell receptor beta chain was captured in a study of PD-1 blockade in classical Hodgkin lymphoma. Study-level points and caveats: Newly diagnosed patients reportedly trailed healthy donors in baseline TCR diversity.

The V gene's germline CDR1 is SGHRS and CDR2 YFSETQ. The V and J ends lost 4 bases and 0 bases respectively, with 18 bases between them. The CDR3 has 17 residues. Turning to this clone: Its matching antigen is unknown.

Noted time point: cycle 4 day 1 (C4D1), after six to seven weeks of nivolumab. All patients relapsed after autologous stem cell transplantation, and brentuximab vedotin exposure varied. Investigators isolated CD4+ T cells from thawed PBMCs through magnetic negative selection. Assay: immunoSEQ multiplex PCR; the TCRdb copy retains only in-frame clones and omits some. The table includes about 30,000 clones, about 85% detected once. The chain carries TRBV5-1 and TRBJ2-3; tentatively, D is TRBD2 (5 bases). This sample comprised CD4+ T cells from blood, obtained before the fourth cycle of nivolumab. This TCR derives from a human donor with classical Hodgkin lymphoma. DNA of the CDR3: TGCGCCAGCAGCACCTCCCTGGGGAGCGGTAGCACAGATACGCAGTATTTT. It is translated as CASSTSLGSGSTDTQYF.